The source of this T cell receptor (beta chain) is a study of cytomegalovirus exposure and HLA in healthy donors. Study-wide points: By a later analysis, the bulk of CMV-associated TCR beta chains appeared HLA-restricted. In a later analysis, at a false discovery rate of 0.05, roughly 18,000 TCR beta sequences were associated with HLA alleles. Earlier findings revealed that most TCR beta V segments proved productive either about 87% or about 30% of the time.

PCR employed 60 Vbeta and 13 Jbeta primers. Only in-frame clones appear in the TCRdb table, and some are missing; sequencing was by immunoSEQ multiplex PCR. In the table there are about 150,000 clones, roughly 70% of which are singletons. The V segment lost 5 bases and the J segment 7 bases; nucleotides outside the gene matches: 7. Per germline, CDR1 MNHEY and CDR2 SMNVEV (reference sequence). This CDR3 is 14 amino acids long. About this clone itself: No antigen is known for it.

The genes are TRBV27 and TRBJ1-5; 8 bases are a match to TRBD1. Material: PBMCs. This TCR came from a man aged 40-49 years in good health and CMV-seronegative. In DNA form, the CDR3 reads TGTGCCAGCAGTGCACAGGGGGGAGGGCAGCCCCAGCATTTT. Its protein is CASSAQGGGQPQHF.